A single sample is the source of the 27 T cell receptor beta chains below, sequenced in a study of early T cells in non-severe SARS-CoV-2 infection. TCRdb re-derived calls from the 5' RACE reads in MiXCR, one entry per CDR3 protein. The sample carries 90,000 to 120,000 distinct CDR3 sequences, more than 9.5% recorded once. Material for sequencing was whole blood. The receptors here all came from an adult who was a healthcare worker with PCR-confirmed SARS-CoV-2 infection or an uninfected control (not recorded which).

The chain joins TRBV7-2 to TRBJ2-7; D might be TRBD1 (6 bases). In germline, CDR1 is SGHTA, CDR2 FQGNSA. The V end was cut by 3 bases, the J end by 6 bases, with 9 bases between. This CDR3 spans 12 amino acids. CDR3 amino acids: CASSFRGGEQYF. CDR3 in DNA: TGTGCCAGCAGCTTCCGAGGGGGCGAGCAGTACTTC.

The CDR3 sequence: CASAMDSSTDTQYF. The CDR3 coding sequence is TGCGCCAGCGCTATGGACTCCAGCACAGATACGCAGTATTTT. The J gene is TRBJ2-3, the V gene TRBV5-1; TRBD2 might be the D (5 bases). This CDR3 has 14 residues. Germline CDR1 is SGHRS and CDR2 is YFSETQ. Deletions cut 7 bases from V and 0 bases from J, with 12 bases between.

This clonotype was counted only a few times. V gene TRBV15 combines with J gene TRBJ1-1, with a possible D match to TRBD1 (6 bases). V was trimmed by 0 bases and J by 10 bases, leaving 18 bases between them. CDR3 size: 15 residues. Germline values: CDR1 LNHNV, CDR2 YYDKDF (reference sequence). CDR3: CATSRDRQGTAGAFF. Here the CDR3 DNA reads TGTGCCACCAGCAGAGATCGGCAGGGGACCGCGGGAGCTTTCTTT.

Comment on this clonotype: With a much larger clone just one base away, this may be a read error. The V and J genes are TRBV7-6 and TRBJ2-3; D gene uncertain. In germline, CDR1 is SGHVS, CDR2 FNYEAQ. V lost 2 bases to trimming and J lost 4 bases, with 13 bases between them. The CDR3 is made up of 15 amino acids. The CDR3 sequence: CASSLLTGGPDTQYF. The CDR3 DNA is TGTGCCAGCAGCTTACTCACTGGCGGCCCAGATACGCAGTATTTT.

The chain carries TRBV7-9 and TRBJ2-5, with 7 positions matching TRBD2. CDR1 and CDR2 from the germline V gene are SEHNR and FQNEAQ (reference sequence). The V gene end was trimmed by 6 bases and the J gene end by 5 bases; junction bases not matched to a gene: 15. This CDR3 has 16 residues. CDR3 coding DNA: TGTGCCAGCAGTAGCGGGTTTGGGGCGACGTCGGAGACCCAGTACTTC. This translates into CASSSGFGATSETQYF.

This clonotype was seen a handful of times. The chain is built from TRBV5-4 and TRBJ2-2; 8 bases map to TRBD2. The J segment lost 6 bases and the V segment lost 5 bases, leaving 15 bases of the junction unmatched. Germline V gene data show CDR1 as SGHNT and CDR2 as YYREEE (reference sequence). CDR3 size: 17 residues. The CDR3 nucleotides are TGTGCCAGCAGTCCAAGGGCTGGGACTAGGGGATCCGGGGAGCTGTTTTTT. Amino acid sequence: CASSPRAGTRGSGELFF.

At least ten counts were recorded for this clonotype. The CDR3, as DNA: TGTGCCAGTAGAGCGGGAGGACACACAGATACGCAGTATTTT. Amino acid sequence: CASRAGGHTDTQYF. The gene calls are TRBV6-2 or TRBV6-3 and TRBJ2-3, with 9 bases fitting TRBD2. J was trimmed by 2 bases and V by 9 bases; bases with no gene match: 6. Per germline, CDR1 MNHEY and CDR2 SVGEGT. The CDR3 has 14 residues.

This clonotype was counted many times. The V gene is TRBV9, the J gene TRBJ1-5, with D possibly matching TRBD1 (5 bases). The V end lost 0 bases, the J end lost 5 bases, and 12 bases lay between the germline ends. Per germline, CDR1 SGDLS and CDR2 YYNGEE. The CDR3 loop spans 15 amino acids. CDR3 region: CASSVGGRGDQPQHF. CDR3 in DNA: TGTGCCAGCAGCGTAGGGGGTCGAGGGGATCAGCCCCAGCATTTT.

This clonotype occurred a few times. The chain links TRBV12-2 to TRBJ1-6; TRBD1, the table's D call, was not compared with the DNA. TRBV12-2 is flagged as a pseudogene. The CDR3 runs 16 residues. The CDR3 reads CASRSRDRGGNSPLHF. The CDR3 nucleotides read TGTGCAAGTCGCTCCCGGGACAGGGGAGGTAATTCACCCCTCCACTTT.

This clonotype was found many times. The chain uses TRBV12-3 or TRBV12-4 and TRBJ2-7; 10 nucleotides agree with TRBD2. Trimming removed 6 bases from V and 6 bases from J; junction bases left unmatched: 8. This CDR3 comprises 14 residues. CDR3 DNA: TGTGCCAGCAGCCCGGGACTAGCGTTGAGCGAGCAGTACTTC. Amino acid sequence: CASSPGLALSEQYF.

At least ten counts were recorded for this clonotype. The rearrangement joins TRBV4-1 to TRBJ2-1; 9 nucleotides match TRBD2. The CDR3 covers 16 residues. Germline values: CDR1 MGHRA, CDR2 YSYEKL. J was trimmed by 7 bases and V by 0 bases; bases with no gene match: 7. CDR3 coding DNA: TGCGCCAGCAGCCAAGACGTTAGCGGGAGTGGAAATGAGCAGTTCTTC. Translating gives CASSQDVSGSGNEQFF.

This clonotype was counted many times. The chain has TRBV6-5 and TRBJ2-6; D call uncertain. The CDR3 is 16 amino acids. Germline CDR1 reads MNHEY; CDR2 reads SVGAGI. Deletions cut 4 bases from V and 1 base from J, with 11 bases between. Here the CDR3 DNA reads TGTGCCAGCAGTTCTGTAAAGGTATCTGGGGCCAACGTCCTGACTTTC. Its translation is CASSSVKVSGANVLTF.

In this sample, this clonotype turned up a few times. This chain uses TRBV30 with TRBJ2-3, with D unclear. This CDR3 has 12 amino acids. Germline assignment: CDR1 GTSNPN and CDR2 SVGIG (reference sequence). Trimming removed 1 base from V and 6 bases from J, with 8 bases in between. CDR3 DNA sequence: TGTGCCTGGAGTGAATATCGGGATACGCAGTATTTT. Its translation is CAWSEYRDTQYF.

This clonotype came up a few times. J is TRBJ2-2 and V is TRBV20-1, with a tentative D call TRBD1 (6 bases). With 3 bases removed from V and 1 base from J, the gap between germline ends came to 15 bases. This CDR3 has 16 amino acids. The germline V gene encodes CDR1 DFQATT and CDR2 SNEGSKA (reference sequence). The CDR3 bases are TGCAGTGCTAGTACAACCGGGACAAAGAACACCGGGGAGCTGTTTTTT. It translates to CSASTTGTKNTGELFF.

In this sample, this clonotype turned up many times. The chain has TRBV18 and TRBJ2-7, with 11 bases aligning to TRBD1. Germline CDR1 is KGHSH and CDR2 is LQKENI. This CDR3 has 15 amino acids. J gave up 6 bases and V 1 base, and 5 bases lay outside the gene matches. The CDR3: CASSPLGQGASEQYF. The CDR3 DNA sequence: TGTGCCAGCTCACCACTAGGACAGGGGGCATCCGAGCAGTACTTC.

This clonotype was counted many times. The chain joins TRBV19 to TRBJ2-1; 8 nucleotides agree with TRBD2. Germline CDR1 LNHDA, CDR2 SQIVND (reference sequence). This CDR3 contains 17 residues. With V trimmed by 5 bases and J by 0 bases, 9 bases remained unmatched. In DNA, the CDR3 is TGTGCCAGTAGTGTTGGACTAGCCCTGATCTCCTACAATGAGCAGTTCTTC. Encoded protein: CASSVGLALISYNEQFF. The full variable domain, in which reference TRBV19 and TRBJ2-1 provide the parts outside the CDR3, is DGGITQSPKYLFRKEGQNVTLSCEQNLNHDAMYWYRQDPGQGLRLIYYSQIVNDFQKGDIAEGYSVSREKKESFPLTVTSAQKNPTAFYLCASSVGLALISYNEQFFGPGTRLTVL.

This clonotype has just a few counts. V usage is TRBV6-5 and J usage is TRBJ1-6; a weak D match, TRBD1 (5 bases). The V end was cut by 2 bases, the J end by 4 bases, with 12 bases between. Germline loops: CDR1 MNHEY, CDR2 SVGAGI. The CDR3 is made up of 16 amino acids. CDR3 sequence (DNA): TGTGCCAGCAGTTACGGGGGAACGATGTATAATTCACCCCTCCACTTT. Protein: CASSYGGTMYNSPLHF.

V is TRBV7-2 and J is TRBJ2-1; unclear D gene. With 6 bases removed from V and 15 bases from J, the gap between germline ends came to 15 bases. CDR1 SGHTA and CDR2 FQGNSA come from the germline V gene. This CDR3 is 11 amino acids long. For the CDR3, the DNA is TGTGCCAGCAGAGGGTCCGTAGTTACGTTCTTC. Translating it yields CASRGSVVTFF.

This clonotype came up many times. The genes are TRBV7-3 and TRBJ2-5; 7 nucleotides line up with TRBD2. This CDR3 has 13 amino acids. Germline CDR1 SGHTA, CDR2 FQGTGA. V shed 5 bases, J shed 4 bases, and the junction held 4 bases outside the gene matches. The CDR3 coding sequence is TGTGCCAGCAGCAGGGGAGGGACAGAGACCCAGTACTTC. As protein: CASSRGGTETQYF. The whole variable domain, filled in from reference TRBV7-3 and TRBJ2-5, reads GAGVSQTPSNKVTEKGKYVELRCDPISGHTALYWYRQSLGQGPEFLIYFQGTGAADDSGLPNDRFFAVRPEGSVSTLKIQRTERGDSAVYLCASSRGGTETQYFGPGTRLLVL.

The gene calls are TRBV5-1 and TRBJ1-5; tentative D call: TRBD1 (5 bases). This CDR3 spans 15 amino acids. CDR1 is SGHRS and CDR2 is YFSETQ in the germline V gene. The ends were cut back, 0 bases at V and 5 bases at J, with 12 bases in the middle. As DNA, the CDR3 is TGCGCCAGCAGCTTGGAAGGGGCAGCGGATCAGCCCCAGCATTTT. Translation: CASSLEGAADQPQHF.

This clonotype has at least ten counts. For the CDR3, the DNA is TGTGCCAGCAGCCCAGGGTTACTTGGCGCCTACGAGCAGTACTTC. It specifies CASSPGLLGAYEQYF. The V and J genes are TRBV7-2 and TRBJ2-7; possibly TRBD1 for D (5 bases). Trimming stripped 5 bases from V and 2 bases from J, with 16 bases between. The CDR3 extends over 15 amino acids. The germline gives CDR1 SGHTA, CDR2 FQGNSA.

The table lists this clonotype with many counts. The chain has TRBV4-3 and TRBJ1-2; no firm D call. CDR1 is LGHNA and CDR2 is YSLEER in the germline V gene. There are 15 residues in the CDR3. Trimming shortened V by 4 bases and J by 3 bases, and 15 bases separated the two germline ends. The CDR3 loop is CASSPSGPLHYGYTF. For the CDR3, the DNA is TGCGCCAGCAGCCCGTCAGGTCCCCTCCACTATGGCTACACCTTC.

This clonotype was seen at least ten times. The gene calls are TRBV7-2 and TRBJ2-3, with TRBD1 identical over 9 bases. CDR3 size: 14 residues. Germline V gene lookup returns CDR1 SGHTA and CDR2 FQGNSA. The V and J ends lost 4 bases and 5 bases, in that order; junction bases with no gene match: 4. CDR3 amino acids: CASSWTGVRDTQYF. CDR3 DNA: TGTGCCAGCAGCTGGACAGGGGTGAGAGATACGCAGTATTTT.

This clonotype was seen many times. The chain links TRBV5-1 to TRBJ2-1, with 9 bases lining up with TRBD2. V gave up 2 bases and J gave up 5 bases; unmatched junction bases: 14. CDR1 and CDR2 (germline): SGHRS, YFSETQ. This CDR3 is built from 18 residues. CDR3 loop: CASSFPRGREGSHNEQFF. DNA for the CDR3: TGCGCCAGCAGCTTCCCGCGTGGGCGGGAGGGTTCCCACAATGAGCAGTTCTTC.

This clonotype was seen many times. This sequence joins TRBV7-2 and TRBJ2-3, with D possibly matching TRBD2 (6 bases). This CDR3 region has 15 residues. Germline V CDR1 and CDR2: SGHTA, FQGNSA. The V end lost 5 bases, the J end lost 4 bases, and 16 bases lay between the germline ends. As DNA, the CDR3 is TGTGCCAGCAGCCCCCAGACTAGTCACGCAGATACGCAGTATTTT. Its protein product is CASSPQTSHADTQYF.

This clonotype occurred a few times. This chain uses TRBV6-2 or TRBV6-3 with TRBJ1-1; D not certain. The V gene lost 9 bases and the J gene lost 3 bases, with 8 bases spanning the gap. Germline CDR1 is MNHEY and CDR2 is SVGEGT. This CDR3 comprises 11 residues. CDR3 nucleotide sequence: TGTGCCAGTACACAGTACACTGAAGCTTTCTTT. This translates into CASTQYTEAFF.

This clonotype was counted only a few times. The chain recombines TRBV11-2 with TRBJ1-1, with a tentative D call TRBD1 (5 bases). V was pared by 1 base and J by 1 base, with 25 bases between. From germline, CDR1 is SGHAT and CDR2 FQNNGV. The CDR3 runs to 20 residues. The CDR3 reads CASSLVFFKIRNRTNTEAFF. The CDR3 DNA reads TGTGCCAGCAGCTTAGTTTTTTTCAAGATTCGGAACAGGACGAACACTGAAGCTTTCTTT.